Sequencing of this T cell receptor (beta chain) was carried out in a study of T cell responses to AZD1222 COVID-19 vaccine. Overall study findings and caveats: A mostly white British donor set with more females was recruited, and clonal diversity was possibly underestimated. Spike-specific TCR breadth and depth went up after people got two AZD1222 doses.

Note on this clone: Its antigen is unidentified.

V was trimmed by 0 bases and J by 0 bases, leaving 12 bases between them. The CDR3 is 16 residues long. Germline V gene lookup returns CDR1 SQVTM and CDR2 ANQGSEA. The method was immunoSEQ multiplex PCR; TCRdb's version includes in-frame clones alone and lacks a portion of them. The sample includes 140,000 to 150,000 clones, approximately 85% of them seen just once. The sequence was obtained from an adult in good health. Sequencing was performed on peripheral blood, taken on day 0 of MenACWY control vaccination. The rearrangement links TRBV29-1 to TRBJ2-1; possibly TRBD2 for D (7 bases). The CDR3 protein is CSVEDPRGGSYNEQFF. The CDR3 DNA is TGCAGCGTTGAAGATCCTAGGGGGGGCTCCTACAATGAGCAGTTCTTC.